The rows below give T cell receptor beta chains drawn from one sample of a study of control samples from healthy donors and cancer patients. Some clones are missing from TCRdb's copy, which holds only in-frame ones; the method was immunoSEQ multiplex PCR. This sample has 100,000 to 150,000 clones, with about nine tenths found just once. Sequenced material: blood. All receptors derive from a woman aged 45-59 years in good health. Both conserved end residues are part of each CDR3. A D gene is named only where the DNA matches it firmly. Clone size is not always given. Where it is, it says once, few, many or a class for expanded clones.

TRBV7-6	TRBJ2-1	NA	NA	TGTGCCAGCAGCTTAACCACAGGGAGAAATGAGCAGTTCTTC	CASSLTTGRNEQFF
TRBV5-1	TRBJ2-7	NA	TRBD2	TGCGCCAGCAGCTTGTCAGGACTAGTCAACGAGCAGTACTTC	CASSLSGLVNEQYF
TRBV4-2	TRBJ1-3	NA	NA	TGTGCCAGCAGCCACGGAGGGGGCTCTGGAAACACCATATATTTT	CASSHGGGSGNTIYF
TRBV29-1	TRBJ2-5	NA	NA	TGCAGCGTTGAAGCCCCATCCGGGAGAGGCGAGACCCAGTACTTC	CSVEAPSGRGETQYF
TRBV25-1	TRBJ1-4	NA	TRBD1	TGTGCCAGCAGTGAACCGGGACAGGGAAATGAAAAACTGTTTTTT	CASSEPGQGNEKLFF
TRBV5-6	TRBJ2-7	NA	TRBD2	TGTGCCAGCAGCATCGGACTAGCGGGAGGGAGGGACGAGCAGTACTTC	CASSIGLAGGRDEQYF
TRBV27	TRBJ2-2	NA	NA	TGTGCCAGCAGTTTAGAGGACGGGGAGCTGTTTTTT	CASSLEDGELFF
TRBV7-9	TRBJ2-2	NA	TRBD1	TGTGCCAGCAGCCACCGACAGGGGGCTATCACCGGGGAGCTGTTTTTT	CASSHRQGAITGELFF
TRBV9	TRBJ2-1	NA	TRBD2	TGTGCCAGCAGCCCCCAGGGGAGCGGGACTAGCAATGAGCAGTTCTTC	CASSPQGSGTSNEQFF
TRBV20-1	TRBJ2-3	NA	NA	TGCAGTGCTAGTCCCCCCTCCGGGAGCCCCGCAGATACGCAGTATTTT	CSASPPSGSPADTQYF
TRBV5-5	TRBJ1-2	NA	TRBD1	TGTGCCAGCAGCTTGTCCGGGACAGGGAGTTTCTATGGCTACACCTTC	CASSLSGTGSFYGYTF
TRBV2	TRBJ1-6	NA	NA	TGTGCCAGCAGTGCAAGCCCCGGGTCACCCCTCCACTTT	CASSASPGSPLHF
TRBV24-1	TRBJ2-2	NA	TRBD2	TGTGCCACCAGTGACATCCGGGAGGGCGTAAACGGGGAGCTGTTTTTT	CATSDIREGVNGELFF
TRBV28	TRBJ1-1	NA	TRBD1	TGTGCCACCGTTACTCTGAGAGGCGCAGGGGGGGACACTGAAGCTTTCTTT	CATVTLRGAGGDTEAFF
TRBV5-1	TRBJ2-4	NA	TRBD1	TGCGCCAGCAGCTTTAGACAGGGGTTAGCCAAAAACATTCAGTACTTC	CASSFRQGLAKNIQYF
TRBV11-3	TRBJ2-1	NA	NA	TGTGCCAGCAGCCACCGACGCGGTGGTGAGCAGTTCTTC	CASSHRRGGEQFF
TRBV2	TRBJ2-1	NA	TRBD2	TGTGCCAGCGCGATTGGGACTAGCGGGAGGGCCACTCTCGGTGAGCAGTTCTTC	CASAIGTSGRATLGEQFF
TRBV19	TRBJ2-2	once	TRBD2	TGTGCCAGTAGGCGCCTTCCGAGCGGGGGCGGAGGGGGGATACGGCGAGACGGGGAGCTGTTTTTT	CASRRLPSGGGGGIRRDGELFF
TRBV10-1	TRBJ1-1	NA	NA	TGCGCCAGCAGTGAGTCGCCATACGGCGACACTGAAGCTTTCTTT	CASSESPYGDTEAFF
TRBV24-1	TRBJ2-2	NA	NA	TGTGCCACCAGTGACCCTAACACCGGGGAGCTGTTTTTT	CATSDPNTGELFF
TRBV30	TRBJ1-6	NA	NA	TGTGCCTGGAGTTCTCAGAGAGGTTCACCCCTCCACTTT	CAWSSQRGSPLHF
TRBV19	TRBJ2-3	NA	TRBD2	TGTGCCAGCGAACTAGCGGGGGCGGGGGATACGCAGTATTTT	CASELAGAGDTQYF
TRBV6-5	TRBJ1-6	once	TRBD1	TGTGCCAGCAGTTACTCGCTAACAGGGGTCAATTCACCCCTCCACTTT	CASSYSLTGVNSPLHF
TRBV4-2	TRBJ2-7	NA	TRBD2	TGTGCCAGCAGCCAAGTCGGACTAGCGGTCGAGCAGTACTTC	CASSQVGLAVEQYF
TRBV28	TRBJ1-2	NA	NA	TGTGCCAGCAGTTCATCCTCTACAGCTAACTATGGCTACACCTTC	CASSSSSTANYGYTF
TRBV27	TRBJ1-2	NA	NA	TGTGCCAGCAGTTTAGAGGGGAACTATGGCTACACCTTC	CASSLEGNYGYTF
TRBV6-6	TRBJ2-7	few	NA	TGTGCCAGCAGTTATCGCAGTAACGAGCAGTACTTC	CASSYRSNEQYF
TRBV30	TRBJ2-1	NA	NA	TGTGCCTGGAGGGAGGGAGGGGGACGCGAGCAGTTCTTC	CAWREGGGREQFF
TRBV14	TRBJ2-1	NA	NA	TGTGCCAGCAGCCAAGAAGTCTCGTGGCGGATCAATGAGCAGTTCTTC	CASSQEVSWRINEQFF
TRBV28	TRBJ1-1	NA	NA	TGTGCCAGCAGGCTGAACACTGAAGCTTTCTTT	CASRLNTEAFF
TRBV30	TRBJ1-2	NA	TRBD1	TGTGCCTGGAGTGTACGTCAGGGGGACTATGGCTACACCTTC	CAWSVRQGDYGYTF
TRBV30	TRBJ1-5	NA	NA	TGTGCCTGGAGTTTTCGAAATCAGCCCCAGCATTTT	CAWSFRNQPQHF
TRBV5-4	TRBJ2-3	NA	NA	TGTGCCAGCAGCTTGATCGGAAGCTCCTCAGATACGCAGTATTTT	CASSLIGSSSDTQYF
TRBV4-1	TRBJ2-1	NA	NA	TGCGCCAGCAGCCAAGTCCCGGCGCCCTACAATGAGCAGTTCTTC	CASSQVPAPYNEQFF
TRBV3-1/TRBV3-2	TRBJ1-2	NA	TRBD1	TGTGCCAGCAGCCAGGGACAGTTTGGCTACACCTTC	CASSQGQFGYTF
TRBV6-6	TRBJ1-1	NA	NA	TGTGCCACCATGGAGGACTGGGACACTGAAGCTTTCTTT	CATMEDWDTEAFF
TRBV5-1	TRBJ2-3	once	TRBD2	TGCGCCAGCAGCGGGGGACTAGCGGGGATCTTTAGCACAGATACGCAGTATTTT	CASSGGLAGIFSTDTQYF
TRBV19	TRBJ2-2	NA	NA	TGTGCCAGTAGTGACCGGAGGGGAGGAACCGGGGAGCTGTTTTTT	CASSDRRGGTGELFF
TRBV7-9	TRBJ2-1	NA	TRBD2	TGTGCCAGCAGCTTGACTAGCGGGAAATCCAATGAGCAGTTCTTC	CASSLTSGKSNEQFF
TRBV28	TRBJ2-1	NA	NA	TGTGCCATCCGAGGTACGGGGCGTTGGAATGAGCAGTTCTTC	CAIRGTGRWNEQFF
TRBV10-3	TRBJ2-7	NA	NA	TGTGCCATCAGTGAGACGCTTTACAGGAGTACCTACGAGCAGTACTTC	CAISETLYRSTYEQYF
TRBV6-5	TRBJ2-7	NA	TRBD1	TGTGCCAGCAGAGCCGGACAGGGTCTCGAGCAGTACTTC	CASRAGQGLEQYF
TRBV29-1	TRBJ2-7	once	TRBD1	TGCAGCGTTGAAGGGACAGGACGTTGGCAGTACTTC	CSVEGTGRWQYF
TRBV6-6	TRBJ2-2	few	TRBD2	TGTGCCAGCCGGGGACTAGCGGGAGGGAACACCGGGGAGCTGTTTTTT	CASRGLAGGNTGELFF
TRBV2	TRBJ1-2	NA	NA	TGTGCCAGCACCTACGGGGCCATAGAATATGGCTACACCTTC	CASTYGAIEYGYTF
TRBV5-4	TRBJ2-3	few	TRBD2	TGTGCCAGCAGCGACGGAGCGGGAGGAGATACGCAGTATTTT	CASSDGAGGDTQYF
TRBV6-6	TRBJ2-7	NA	NA	TGTGCCAGCAGCCCCCTGCGGGATAGGTACGAGCAGTACTTC	CASSPLRDRYEQYF
TRBV9	TRBJ2-3	once	TRBD2	TGTGCCAGCAGCGTGCTAGCGGGAGGGACGGATACGCAGTATTTT	CASSVLAGGTDTQYF
TRBV30	TRBJ1-3	NA	NA	TGTGCCTGGAGCGACAGGCTTGGAAACACCATATATTTT	CAWSDRLGNTIYF
TRBV5-5	TRBJ1-2	NA	NA	TGTGCCAGCAGCTTGGCCGGCAGCACCAACTATGGCTACACCTTC	CASSLAGSTNYGYTF
TRBV29-1	TRBJ1-1	NA	NA	TGCAGCGTGTTATCCGGGACAACGAACACTGAAGCTTTCTTT	CSVLSGTTNTEAFF
TRBV27	TRBJ1-2	NA	NA	TGTGCCAGCAGTTTAAAGGGGAAGGCTAACTATGGCTACACCTTC	CASSLKGKANYGYTF
TRBV5-1	TRBJ1-1	NA	TRBD1	TGCGCCAGCAGCTTGTCCGGGACAGGGCCGATGAACACTGAAGCTTTCTTT	CASSLSGTGPMNTEAFF
TRBV11-2	TRBJ2-5	NA	NA	TGTGCCAGCAGCCCTGCCGCCAAGACCCAGTACTTC	CASSPAAKTQYF
TRBV27	TRBJ2-1	NA	NA	TGTGCCAGCAGTTTCGCCCGCCCAGGAAACAATGAGCAGTTCTTC	CASSFARPGNNEQFF
TRBV7-9	TRBJ2-2	NA	TRBD2	TGTGCCAGCAGCCGTGGGACTAGCGACACCGGGGAGCTGTTTTTT	CASSRGTSDTGELFF
TRBV7-9	TRBJ2-1	NA	TRBD2	TGTGCCACCGGGACTAGCGGAAACAATGAGCAGTTCTTC	CATGTSGNNEQFF